Presented here are 30 T cell receptor beta chains from one specimen sequenced in a study of blood T cell repertoires in COVID-19. The assay was immunoSEQ multiplex PCR, and TCRdb's table has in-frame clones only and misses some. The sample records some 130,000 clones, around 89% being singletons. The material sequenced was peripheral blood. Receptors originate from a man aged 55 to 70 with COVID-19, enrolled during active disease.

This chain joins TRBV11-2 and TRBJ1-1; perhaps TRBD1 as D (5 bases). V gave up 1 base and J gave up 6 bases, with 9 bases separating them. The CDR3 sequence is 13 residues long. Germline-derived CDR1 and CDR2 are SGHAT and FQNNGV. CDR3 coding DNA: TGTGCCAGCAGCTTAGGGGGCAGCGCTGAAGCTTTCTTT. It yields the protein CASSLGGSAEAFF.

This clone was seen just once. This chain uses TRBV28 with TRBJ2-4, with 7 bases aligning to TRBD1. This CDR3 has 13 residues. The germline V gene has CDR1 MDHEN and CDR2 SYDVKM. The trim removed 6 bases at V and 4 bases at J, leaving 3 bases unmatched. Here the CDR3 reads CASSQGQKNIQYF. In nucleotides, the CDR3 is TGTGCCAGCAGCCAGGGACAGAAAAACATTCAGTACTTC.

This clone was seen repeatedly, ten times or more. This chain links TRBV18 with TRBJ2-5, with a possible D match to TRBD1 (5 bases). The germline V and J ends were trimmed by 3 bases and 4 bases, with 12 bases remaining between them. This CDR3 is 14 amino acids long. CDR1 and CDR2 from the germline V gene are KGHSH and LQKENI. CDR3 sequence: CASSPPGSVETQYF. CDR3 nucleotides: TGTGCCAGCTCACCCCCAGGGTCAGTAGAGACCCAGTACTTC.

The V and J genes are TRBV29-1 and TRBJ1-1, with TRBD1 as a possible D gene (6 bases). There are 13 residues in the CDR3. The germline V gene encodes CDR1 SQVTM and CDR2 ANQGSEA. Trimming took off 5 bases at V and 4 bases at J, with 14 bases between the two ends. CDR3 sequence reads: CSVTTGPSTEAFF. The CDR3 nucleotides are TGCAGCGTTACCACAGGGCCGAGCACTGAAGCTTTCTTT.

The CDR3 loop is CASSFISGASTGELFF. CDR3 DNA: TGTGCCAGCAGCTTCATTAGCGGGGCTTCCACCGGGGAGCTGTTTTTT. V and J are TRBV11-1 and TRBJ2-2; 8 nucleotides agree with TRBD2. The CDR3 consists of 16 residues. V was pared by 3 bases and J by 4 bases, with 7 bases of the junction left unmatched. Germline CDR1 reads SGHAT; CDR2 reads FQDESV (reference sequence).

The V gene is TRBV5-1, the J gene TRBJ1-6; 10 positions agree with TRBD1. Germline CDR1 is SGHRS and CDR2 is YFSETQ. The V segment lost 3 bases and the J segment 9 bases; nucleotides outside the gene matches: 9. The CDR3 runs to 16 residues. The CDR3 sequence is CASSSETGGIASPLHF. CDR3 DNA sequence: TGCGCCAGCAGCTCGGAGACAGGGGGCATCGCTTCACCCCTCCACTTT.

This chain connects TRBV4-3 to TRBJ1-3; the match to TRBD1 covers 10 bases. V was pared by 0 bases and J by 0 bases, with 14 bases of the junction left unmatched. Germline CDR1 reads LGHNA; CDR2 reads YSLEER. The length of the CDR3 is 21 residues. CDR3 DNA: TGCGCCAGCAGCCAAGACCTCCGGGACAGGGGTAAAGAGGGCTCTGGAAACACCATATATTTT. Translated: CASSQDLRDRGKEGSGNTIYF.

This chain uses TRBV11-3 with TRBJ1-1; 8 bases match TRBD1. In germline, CDR1 is SGHNT, CDR2 YENEEA. The CDR3 has 15 amino acids. With V trimmed by 4 bases and J by 1 base, 5 bases remained unmatched. The CDR3 sequence is CASSSSDRANTEAFF. The CDR3 DNA follows: TGTGCCAGCAGCTCGTCGGACAGGGCGAACACTGAAGCTTTCTTT.

V is TRBV7-3 and J is TRBJ2-1; unclear D gene. CDR1 and CDR2 (germline): SGHTA, FQGTGA. The CDR3 runs to 13 residues. V shed 3 bases and J shed 6 bases, with 9 bases lying between them. The chain's CDR3 is CASSFEPGNEQFF. CDR3 coding DNA: TGTGCCAGCAGCTTTGAACCAGGCAATGAGCAGTTCTTC. Filled out from reference TRBV7-3 and TRBJ2-1, the complete variable domain reads GAGVSQTPSNKVTEKGKYVELRCDPISGHTALYWYRQSLGQGPEFLIYFQGTGAADDSGLPNDRFFAVRPEGSVSTLKIQRTERGDSAVYLCASSFEPGNEQFFGPGTRLTVL.

The chain is built from TRBV5-1 and TRBJ2-1; 10 nucleotides agree with TRBD2. Germline assignment: CDR1 SGHRS and CDR2 YFSETQ. Germline trimming cut 0 bases from V and 13 bases from J; bases unmatched to any gene: 10. The length of the CDR3 is 15 residues. CDR3 region: CASSLERAGGPGQFF. The CDR3 coding sequence is TGCGCCAGCAGCTTGGAGCGAGCGGGGGGGCCAGGTCAGTTCTTC.

This clone occurred once. The chain uses TRBV7-6 and TRBJ2-1; the D gene is possibly TRBD2 (5 bases). The CDR3 runs to 14 residues. The ends were cut back, 3 bases at V and 7 bases at J, with 13 bases in the middle. Looked up from germline, CDR1 is SGHVS and CDR2 is FNYEAQ. CDR3 DNA: TGTGCCAGCAGCTTTCAGGACTCTCCGAATGAGCAGTTCTTC. Protein product: CASSFQDSPNEQFF.

This clone was recorded a few times. The chain employs TRBV9 and TRBJ1-2; D uncertain. Looked up from germline, CDR1 is SGDLS and CDR2 is YYNGEE. CDR3 length equals 14 residues. Trimming took off 6 bases at V and 3 bases at J, with 15 bases between the two ends. The CDR3 reads CASTSAGLYYGYTF. The CDR3, as DNA: TGTGCCAGCACCTCAGCCGGGTTGTACTATGGCTACACCTTC. Full variable domain (missing parts from reference TRBV9 and TRBJ1-2): DSGVTQTPKHLITATGQRVTLRCSPRSGDLSVYWYQQSLDQGLQFLIQYYNGEERAKGNILERFSAQQFPDLHSELNLSSLELGDSALYFCASTSAGLYYGYTFGSGTRLTVV.

The genes are TRBV28 and TRBJ2-5, with no clear D. Germline V gene data show CDR1 as MDHEN and CDR2 as SYDVKM. The germline V and J ends were trimmed by 4 bases and 4 bases, with 10 bases remaining between them. The CDR3 extends over 13 amino acids. The DNA for the CDR3 is TGTGCCAGCAGTTATCCAGGTCGAGAGACCCAGTACTTC. Amino acid sequence: CASSYPGRETQYF.

J is TRBJ1-1 and V is TRBV12-3 or TRBV12-4, with D unresolved. Trimming stripped 3 bases from V and 6 bases from J, with 5 bases between. The CDR3 runs 11 residues. CDR3 nucleotides: TGTGCCAGCAGTTTTATGTCTGAAGCTTTCTTT. Encoded protein: CASSFMSEAFF.

V gene TRBV2 combines with J gene TRBJ2-3, with D hard to call. Germline lookup yields CDR1 SNHLY and CDR2 FYNNEI. The CDR3 totals 12 residues. Trimming shortened V by 7 bases and J by 6 bases, and 11 bases separated the two germline ends. CDR3 sequence: CASNPTWDTQYF. The CDR3 region has the DNA TGTGCCAGCAACCCTACGTGGGATACGCAGTATTTT. Supplemented by reference TRBV2 and TRBJ2-3, the full variable domain reads EPEVTQTPSHQVTQMGQEVILRCVPISNHLYFYWYRQILGQKVEFLVSFYNNEISEKSEIFDDQFSVERPDGSNFTLKIRSTKLEDSAMYFCASNPTWDTQYFGPGTRLTVL.

The chain combines TRBV4-1 with TRBJ1-3, with 7 bases that match TRBD1. J gave up 4 bases and V 1 base, and 13 bases lay outside the gene matches. The germline CDR1 and CDR2 sequences are MGHRA and YSYEKL. This CDR3 is 18 amino acids long. CDR3 in DNA: TGCGCCAGCAGCCAAGTCGGAGGGGCGACAGGGTTGGGAAACACCATATATTTT. Its protein product is CASSQVGGATGLGNTIYF.

In this sample, this clone turned up once. The gene calls are TRBV11-2 and TRBJ1-5; TRBD1 agrees at 9 bases. This CDR3 is 15 amino acids long. J lost 3 bases, V lost 4 bases, and 4 bases had no gene match. CDR1 is SGHAT and CDR2 is FQNNGV in the germline V gene. Here the CDR3 DNA reads TGTGCCAGCAGCTCGGGACAGGGCCCCAATCAGCCCCAGCATTTT. Translation gives CASSSGQGPNQPQHF.

Points on this clone: The junction and the germline gene differ at one end; a read error may be behind it. The chain couples TRBV18 to TRBJ2-6, with TRBD1 as a possible D gene (6 bases). Germline V gene sequence: CDR1 KGHSH, CDR2 LQKENI. The CDR3 covers 17 residues. The CDR3 is CASSPQDRFSGANVLTF. CDR3 bases: TGTGCCAGCTCCCCACAGGACAGATTCTCTGGGGCCAACGTCCTGACTTTC. The full variable domain, with the rest looked up from reference TRBV18 and TRBJ2-6, is NAGVMQNPRHLVRRRGQEARLRCSPMKGHSHVYWYRQLPEEGLKFMVYLQKENIIDESGMPKERFSAEFPKEGPSILRIQQVVRGDSAAYFCASSPQDRFSGANVLTFGAGSRLTVL.

This chain uses TRBV19 with TRBJ1-1, with D unresolved. The CDR3 extends over 11 amino acids. Germline V gene lookup returns CDR1 LNHDA and CDR2 SQIVND (reference sequence). The V gene lost 6 bases and the J gene lost 8 bases, with 10 bases spanning the gap. CDR3 bases: TGTGCCAGTAGCTTTGGCCCCGAAGCTTTCTTT. This translates into CASSFGPEAFF.

J is TRBJ2-1 and V is TRBV7-3; 8 nucleotides line up with TRBD1. J was trimmed by 8 bases and V by 4 bases; bases with no gene match: 10. The CDR3 runs to 15 residues. Germline lookup yields CDR1 SGHTA and CDR2 FQGTGA. The DNA of the CDR3 is TGTGCCAGCAGCTACTCCGGACAGGGTGGCGATGAGCAGTTCTTC. This encodes CASSYSGQGGDEQFF.

The CDR3 bases are TGTGCCAGCAGCGACAGGACAGGGGCTGGCTATGGCTACACCTTC. It is translated as CASSDRTGAGYGYTF. This chain uses TRBV5-4 with TRBJ1-2; 9 positions agree with TRBD1. The germline gives CDR1 SGHNT, CDR2 YYREEE (reference sequence). There are 15 residues in the CDR3. V lost 4 bases and J lost 4; bases outside the gene matches: 8.

The V and J genes are TRBV7-9 and TRBJ1-6; TRBD1 matches at 8 bases. The CDR3 runs 15 residues. Germline-derived CDR1 and CDR2 are SEHNR and FQNEAQ (reference sequence). Trimming at V came to 3 bases and at J to 10 bases, leaving 8 bases not matched to a gene. The CDR3 bases are TGTGCCAGCAGCTTCCAGGGGGACAGGTACTCACCCCTCCACTTT. Protein: CASSFQGDRYSPLHF. Using reference TRBV7-9 and TRBJ1-6 for the parts outside the CDR3, the full variable domain is DTGVSQNPRHKITKRGQNVTFRCDPISEHNRLYWYRQTLGQGPEFLTYFQNEAQLEKSRLLSDRFSAERPKGSFSTLEIQRTEQGDSAMYLCASSFQGDRYSPLHFGNGTRLTVT.

This clone came up a few times. The chain links TRBV10-3 to TRBJ1-6, with a possible D match to TRBD1 (6 bases). This CDR3 is built from 22 residues. The V end lost 1 base, the J end lost 5 bases, and 30 bases lay between the germline ends. Germline V gene sequence: CDR1 ENHRY, CDR2 SYGVKD. The CDR3 is CAISEFGATGGQRSRNNSPLHF. For the CDR3, the DNA is TGTGCCATCAGTGAGTTCGGCGCTACGGGGGGCCAGCGGTCGCGGAATAATTCACCCCTCCACTTT.

This chain connects TRBV6-2 or TRBV6-3 to TRBJ2-3; D is possibly TRBD1 (6 bases). Germline V lookup: CDR1 MNHEY, CDR2 SVGEGT. The CDR3 covers 15 residues. Trimming cost V 2 bases and J 3 bases, with 12 bases left between them. DNA of the CDR3: TGTGCCAGCAGTTACGAAGGGGGTCCGACAGATACGCAGTATTTT. Protein sequence: CASSYEGGPTDTQYF.

CDR3 loop: CASSSPTGFGELFF. Written as DNA, the CDR3 is TGTGCCAGCAGCTCGCCGACAGGTTTCGGGGAGCTGTTTTTT. The chain employs TRBV7-2 and TRBJ2-2; D is possibly TRBD1 (6 bases). The germline V and J ends were trimmed by 4 bases and 7 bases, with 13 bases remaining between them. The CDR3 consists of 14 residues. The V gene's germline CDR1 is SGHTA and CDR2 FQGNSA.

The chain employs TRBV13 and TRBJ1-1; a possible D gene is TRBD1 (6 bases). V dropped 4 bases and J dropped 5 bases, with 17 bases sitting between them. CDR1 and CDR2 (germline): PRHDT, FYEKMQ (reference sequence). CDR3 length: 15 amino acids. CDR3 in DNA: TGTGCCAGCAGCTGGGGAACTACAGGGCGGACTGAAGCTTTCTTT. Translated, it gives CASSWGTTGRTEAFF.

The rearrangement uses TRBV19 and TRBJ2-7; 9 nucleotides agree with TRBD1. The junction had 16 bases not matched to a gene; V was cut back by 4 bases and J by 3 bases. The CDR3 totals 18 residues. Looked up from germline, CDR1 is LNHDA and CDR2 is SQIVND (reference sequence). Here the CDR3 reads CASSRTGVNLGGLYEQYF. The CDR3 coding sequence is TGTGCCAGTAGTAGGACAGGGGTGAATCTTGGTGGGCTCTACGAGCAGTACTTC.

The genes are TRBV20-1 and TRBJ1-3; D not certain. Deletions cut 3 bases from V and 1 base from J, with 10 bases between. Germline V lookup: CDR1 DFQATT, CDR2 SNEGSKA (reference sequence). This CDR3 is built from 14 residues. DNA of the CDR3: TGCAGTGCTAGTAGTACGGGGTCTGGAAACACCATATATTTT. Amino acids: CSASSTGSGNTIYF.

This clone was picked up a small number of times. The rearrangement joins TRBV4-3 to TRBJ2-2; 9 bases fit TRBD1. CDR1 LGHNA and CDR2 YSLEER come from the germline V gene. Trimming removed 3 bases from V and 7 bases from J; junction bases left unmatched: 3. There are 14 residues in the CDR3. The CDR3 protein is CASSHRQGGGELFF. In nucleotides, the CDR3 is TGCGCCAGCAGCCATCGACAGGGGGGCGGGGAGCTGTTTTTT.

For this clone: The same CDR3 can be traced to other DNA sequences in this sample. The chain combines TRBV20-1 with TRBJ1-1; 9 bases map to TRBD1. CDR1 is DFQATT, CDR2 SNEGSKA, per germline (reference sequence). This CDR3 spans 11 amino acids. V lost 6 bases, J lost 11 bases, and 7 bases stayed unmatched. In DNA form, the CDR3 reads TGCAGTGCCTCAGACAGGGGGTTGGCTTTCTTT. Its protein product is CSASDRGLAFF.